These 17 T cell receptor beta chains came from one sample sequenced in a study of blood T cell repertoires in COVID-19. Measured with immunoSEQ multiplex PCR; TCRdb has only the in-frame clones, and not every one. This sample has approximately 90,000 clones, with approximately 80% found just once. The sample consisted of peripheral blood. Receptor source: an elderly woman with acute or convalescent COVID-19.

This clone has a single count. V usage is TRBV19 and J usage is TRBJ1-2; 7 bases agree with TRBD1. Germline values: CDR1 LNHDA, CDR2 SQIVND (reference sequence). The CDR3 runs 15 residues. Trimming cost V 7 bases and J 3 bases; bases outside gene matches: 11. The CDR3 reads CASIDTTGWHYGYTF. CDR3 in DNA: TGTGCCAGTATTGATACGACAGGGTGGCACTATGGCTACACCTTC.

The rearrangement uses TRBV5-1 and TRBJ1-2; no firm D call. CDR3 size: 13 residues. Trimming took off 2 bases at V and 3 bases at J, with 8 bases between the two ends. The germline V gene has CDR1 SGHRS and CDR2 YFSETQ. This chain's CDR3 is CASSFAEDYGYTF. Written as DNA, the CDR3 is TGCGCCAGCAGCTTCGCTGAGGACTATGGCTACACCTTC.

This sequence joins TRBV29-1 and TRBJ2-2; tentatively, D is TRBD2 (6 bases). Germline CDR1 SQVTM, CDR2 ANQGSEA. The CDR3 has 15 residues. V was shortened by 2 bases and J by 4 bases, with 14 bases between the two germline ends. DNA for the CDR3: TGCAGCGTTGAACAGGAGGGAGTAGGCACCGGGGAGCTGTTTTTT. Protein product: CSVEQEGVGTGELFF.

This sequence joins TRBV19 and TRBJ1-5; 9 bases match TRBD1. J was trimmed by 1 base and V by 5 bases; bases with no gene match: 15. CDR3 size: 19 residues. Germline CDR1 LNHDA, CDR2 SQIVND (reference sequence). In nucleotides, the CDR3 is TGTGCCAGTAGTCCTCGCCGGGACAGGGAATATGACAGCAATCAGCCCCAGCATTTT. Translated, it gives CASSPRRDREYDSNQPQHF.

This clone was seen a handful of times. This chain uses TRBV18 with TRBJ1-5; D perhaps matches TRBD1 (5 bases). Trimming removed 4 bases from V and 3 bases from J, with 7 bases in between. Germline V CDR1 and CDR2: KGHSH, LQKENI. The CDR3 loop spans 13 amino acids. In DNA, the CDR3 is TGTGCCAGCTCACTTGGGGCCAATCAGCCCCAGCATTTT. Amino acid sequence: CASSLGANQPQHF. Full variable domain (rest looked up from reference TRBV18 and TRBJ1-5): NAGVMQNPRHLVRRRGQEARLRCSPMKGHSHVYWYRQLPEEGLKFMVYLQKENIIDESGMPKERFSAEFPKEGPSILRIQQVVRGDSAAYFCASSLGANQPQHFGDGTRLSIL.

The CDR3 region is CASHRGANSGNTIYF. CDR3 bases: TGTGCCAGCCACCGGGGAGCGAACTCTGGAAACACCATATATTTT. This sequence joins TRBV6-5 and TRBJ1-3; no reliable D call. From germline, CDR1 is MNHEY and CDR2 SVGAGI. Trimming pared 8 bases from V and 0 bases from J, leaving 14 bases between. The CDR3 is made up of 15 amino acids.

The table lists this clone with a few counts. The chain combines TRBV7-2 with TRBJ1-6; tentative D call: TRBD1 (6 bases). Germline V CDR1 and CDR2: SGHTA, FQGNSA. Trimming removed 1 base from V and 5 bases from J, with 9 bases in between. The CDR3 extends over 15 amino acids. The CDR3 sequence is CASSLGGGDNSPLHF. The CDR3 DNA reads as TGTGCCAGCAGCTTAGGAGGGGGGGATAATTCACCCCTCCACTTT.

The V call is TRBV6-4, the J call TRBJ2-3; D uncertain. V was clipped by 0 bases and J by 0 bases, with 4 bases between them. The germline CDR1 and CDR2 sequences are MRHNA and SNTAGT. The CDR3 sequence is 14 residues long. CDR3 nucleotide sequence: TGTGCCAGCAGTGACTCCTCTAGCACAGATACGCAGTATTTT. Protein: CASSDSSSTDTQYF.

This clone showed up just once. The V gene is TRBV5-1, the J gene TRBJ2-7; tentatively, D is TRBD1 (7 bases). Deletions cut 0 bases from V and 3 bases from J, with 10 bases between. Germline values: CDR1 SGHRS, CDR2 YFSETQ. This CDR3 has 14 amino acids. The CDR3 bases are TGCGCCAGCAGCTTGGACAGGGGAGGCTACGAGCAGTACTTC. Protein product: CASSLDRGGYEQYF. The entire variable domain, with the rest obtained from reference TRBV5-1 and TRBJ2-7, is as follows: KAGVTQTPRYLIKTRGQQVTLSCSPISGHRSVSWYQQTPGQGLQFLFEYFSETQRNKGNFPGRFSGRQFSNSRSEMNVSTLELGDSALYLCASSLDRGGYEQYFGPGTRLTVT.

J is TRBJ2-2 and V is TRBV4-1, with a possible D match to TRBD2 (5 bases). The germline V gene encodes CDR1 MGHRA and CDR2 YSYEKL. Between the trimmed V and J ends, which lost 1 base and 4 bases, there was a span of 16 bases. The CDR3 totals 17 residues. The CDR3 spells CASSQGAWERRTGELFF. The CDR3 nucleotides are TGCGCCAGCAGCCAAGGTGCCTGGGAGCGGCGCACCGGGGAGCTGTTTTTT.

J is TRBJ2-3 and V is TRBV30, with 12 bases identical to TRBD2. J lost 6 bases, V lost 3 bases, and 4 bases had no gene match. CDR1 is GTSNPN, CDR2 SVGIG, per germline (reference sequence). The CDR3 spans 14 residues. In DNA form, the CDR3 reads TGTGCCTGGAGGCTAGCGGGAGGGTCGGATACGCAGTATTTT. Translation gives CAWRLAGGSDTQYF.

The CDR3 DNA is TGCGCCAGCAGCATCCAGGGGGGTCGCGTGTCGGCCTACAATGAGCAGTTCTTC. It specifies CASSIQGGRVSAYNEQFF. The V gene is TRBV5-1, the J gene TRBJ2-1, with D possibly matching TRBD1 (7 bases). CDR1 and CDR2 (germline): SGHRS, YFSETQ. This CDR3 is built from 18 residues. Trimming pared 4 bases from V and 2 bases from J, leaving 22 bases between.

V usage is TRBV29-1 and J usage is TRBJ2-1; 7 bases map to TRBD2. The length of the CDR3 is 14 residues. V dropped 5 bases and J dropped 6; count of bases not matched to a gene: 10. In germline, CDR1 is SQVTM, CDR2 ANQGSEA. CDR3 coding DNA: TGCAGCGTTAATGGTCTAGCGGAACGCAATGAGCAGTTCTTC. It yields the protein CSVNGLAERNEQFF.

The chain joins TRBV7-9 to TRBJ2-5, with D possibly matching TRBD1 (6 bases). The CDR3 runs 15 residues. V lost 1 base to trimming and J lost 3 bases, with 12 bases between them. The germline CDR1 and CDR2 sequences are SEHNR and FQNEAQ (reference sequence). The CDR3 here is CASSLGGTKKETQYF. CDR3 nucleotides: TGTGCCAGCAGCTTAGGTGGGACAAAAAAAGAGACCCAGTACTTC.

The table lists this clone with a count of one. The chain recombines TRBV6-5 with TRBJ2-7, with a tentative D call TRBD1 (5 bases). V gave up 8 bases and J gave up 1 base, with 15 bases separating them. Germline V gene lookup returns CDR1 MNHEY and CDR2 SVGAGI. This CDR3 has 14 amino acids. The CDR3 loop is CASVRAGWSYEQYF. The CDR3 nucleotides read TGTGCCAGCGTCCGGGCAGGGTGGTCCTACGAGCAGTACTTC.

The V call is TRBV7-9, the J call TRBJ2-3, with a weak D call TRBD1 (5 bases). The V end lost 11 bases, the J end lost 0 bases, and 9 bases lay between the germline ends. Germline V gene lookup returns CDR1 SEHNR and CDR2 FQNEAQ (reference sequence). CDR3 length: 12 amino acids. CDR3 coding DNA: TGTGCCGGCCAGGGAAGCACAGATACGCAGTATTTT. Protein product: CAGQGSTDTQYF.

This chain uses TRBV4-1 with TRBJ2-1; TRBD1 aligns across 7 bases. V trimming: 3 bases; J trimming: 10 bases; junction bases outside the gene matches: 6. The CDR3 has 13 amino acids. Germline loops: CDR1 MGHRA, CDR2 YSYEKL. CDR3 DNA: TGCGCCAGCAGCCAGCAGACAGGGCGGGAGCAGTTCTTC. Translation: CASSQQTGREQFF.